What follows are 24 T cell receptor beta chains derived from one specimen sequenced in a study of sequential checkpoint blockade in melanoma. Indicated treatment: randomized to nivolumab then ipilimumab (arm A) or the reverse (arm B). Generated by immunoSEQ multiplex PCR, the TCRdb table keeps only in-frame clones and is missing some. This sample has 15,000 to 20,000 clones, with approximately 74% found just once. The sample was CD8+ T cells sorted from blood (inferred from file names), taken from a patient given nivolumab and ipilimumab in sequence. The receptor set was obtained from a human donor with melanoma.

The rearrangement joins TRBV13 to TRBJ2-7, with TRBD2 matching over 7 bases. The CDR3 consists of 18 residues. CDR1 PRHDT and CDR2 FYEKMQ come from the germline V gene (reference sequence). V shed 4 bases and J 0 bases; nucleotides not matched to a gene: 15. As DNA, the CDR3 is TGTGCCAGCAGCTCACGGGCCCCTCCGCGGGGGACCTCCTACGAGCAGTACTTC. Its protein is CASSSRAPPRGTSYEQYF.

The V and J genes are TRBV27 and TRBJ2-7; no clear D. Germline V lookup: CDR1 MNHEY, CDR2 SMNVEV (reference sequence). V was trimmed by 3 bases and J by 0 bases, leaving 6 bases between them. This CDR3 is 13 amino acids long. CDR3 amino acids: CASSFVHSYEQYF. The CDR3 bases are TGTGCCAGCAGTTTTGTACACTCCTACGAGCAGTACTTC.

This chain links TRBV29-1 with TRBJ2-1; 10 bases match TRBD2. CDR3 length: 15 residues. The germline gives CDR1 SQVTM, CDR2 ANQGSEA. Trimming removed 6 bases from V and 4 bases from J; junction bases left unmatched: 9. The CDR3 DNA sequence: TGCAGCGTCGGGGGGGGGACTAGCGTTTACAATGAGCAGTTCTTC. As protein: CSVGGGTSVYNEQFF.

This clone is labeled as large. The chain has TRBV6-4 and TRBJ2-1, with TRBD2 matching 12 bases. The CDR3 length is 15 residues. The germline V gene has CDR1 MRHNA and CDR2 SNTAGT. The trim removed 7 bases at V and 7 bases at J, leaving 8 bases unmatched. The CDR3 spells CASTPTSGSINEQFF. CDR3 bases: TGTGCCAGCACCCCGACTAGCGGGAGTATAAATGAGCAGTTCTTC.

This sequence joins TRBV13 and TRBJ1-1; 8 bases align to TRBD1. V dropped 5 bases and J dropped 1; count of bases not matched to a gene: 6. This CDR3 region has 15 residues. Germline assignment: CDR1 PRHDT and CDR2 FYEKMQ (reference sequence). The CDR3 here is CASSHTGGENTEAFF. CDR3 DNA: TGTGCCAGCAGCCATACAGGGGGAGAGAACACTGAAGCTTTCTTT.

The V call is TRBV14, the J call TRBJ2-3, with 9 positions matching TRBD2. The CDR3 contains 15 residues. Germline-derived CDR1 and CDR2 are SGHDN and FVKESK. The ends lost 1 base at V and 1 base at J; junction bases unmatched: 0. CDR3 coding DNA: TGTGCCAGCAGCCAAGGGACTAGCGGCACAGATACGCAGTATTTT. Residues: CASSQGTSGTDTQYF.

The genes are TRBV7-8 and TRBJ1-1, with D tentatively TRBD1 (6 bases). Germline values: CDR1 SGHVS, CDR2 FQNEAQ. This CDR3 has 13 residues. Trimming removed 4 bases from V and 8 bases from J, with 14 bases in between. The DNA for the CDR3 is TGTGCCAGCAGCTCCATGCCGGGACAAGAAGCTTTCTTT. Translation: CASSSMPGQEAFF.

This chain connects TRBV6-1 to TRBJ2-7; 8 nucleotides agree with TRBD1. The CDR3 spans 13 residues. Germline CDR1 MNHNS, CDR2 SASEGT. V trimming: 8 bases; J trimming: 4 bases; junction bases outside the gene matches: 7. This chain's CDR3 is CASSSGGEYEQYF. In DNA, the CDR3 is TGTGCCAGCTCATCAGGGGGCGAGTACGAGCAGTACTTC.

The chain combines TRBV15 with TRBJ2-1, with 13 bases fitting TRBD2. The ends lost 2 bases at V and 1 base at J; junction bases unmatched: 2. The CDR3 spans 17 residues. CDR1 and CDR2 from the germline V gene are LNHNV and YYDKDF (reference sequence). The CDR3 DNA reads as TGTGCCACCAGCAGACAACTAGCGGGGGGGTCCTACAATGAGCAGTTCTTC. Protein sequence: CATSRQLAGGSYNEQFF.

The chain is built from TRBV13 and TRBJ1-3; 9 bases line up with TRBD1. This CDR3 contains 18 residues. The germline V gene encodes CDR1 PRHDT and CDR2 FYEKMQ (reference sequence). The ends lost 1 base at V and 5 bases at J; junction bases unmatched: 12. CDR3 nucleotide sequence: TGTGCCAGCAGCTTAGCGGGACAGGGAAGCTCGTGGAGAAACACCATATATTTT. It codes for CASSLAGQGSSWRNTIYF.

The CDR3 DNA is TGTGCCAGCAGTTATACTAGCGGGGGGCCCTACGAGCAGTACTTC. This sequence encodes CASSYTSGGPYEQYF. This chain links TRBV5-6 with TRBJ2-7, with 12 nucleotides matching TRBD2. The CDR3 runs to 15 residues. CDR1 and CDR2 from the germline V gene are SGHDT and YYEEEE. The V gene end was trimmed by 5 bases and the J gene end by 2 bases; junction bases not matched to a gene: 5.

V and J are TRBV9 and TRBJ2-7; 7 positions match TRBD2. V was pared by 0 bases and J by 5 bases, with 5 bases of the junction left unmatched. The CDR3 consists of 14 residues. Per germline, CDR1 SGDLS and CDR2 YYNGEE. CDR3 coding DNA: TGTGCCAGCAGCGTAGCTGCGGGAGTCGACGAGCAGTACTTC. Translation: CASSVAAGVDEQYF. The full variable domain, in which reference TRBV9 and TRBJ2-7 provide the parts outside the CDR3, is DSGVTQTPKHLITATGQRVTLRCSPRSGDLSVYWYQQSLDQGLQFLIQYYNGEERAKGNILERFSAQQFPDLHSELNLSSLELGDSALYFCASSVAAGVDEQYFGPGTRLTVT.

The V call is TRBV6-1, the J call TRBJ1-2, with TRBD1 identical over 8 bases. Germline-derived CDR1 and CDR2 are MNHNS and SASEGT. The CDR3 consists of 14 residues. The V gene end was trimmed by 5 bases and the J gene end by 0 bases; junction bases not matched to a gene: 2. This chain's CDR3 is CASSLQGANYGYTF. The CDR3 DNA reads as TGTGCCAGCAGTTTACAGGGGGCTAACTATGGCTACACCTTC.

CDR3 nucleotides: TGTGCCAGCAGCCAAGATTTTGGGACAGCCTACAATGAGCAGTTCTTC. Amino acids: CASSQDFGTAYNEQFF. This chain uses TRBV14 with TRBJ2-1; 7 bases fit TRBD1. This CDR3 is 16 amino acids long. V lost 0 bases and J lost 2; bases outside the gene matches: 4. Germline V gene lookup returns CDR1 SGHDN and CDR2 FVKESK.

The chain has TRBV27 and TRBJ2-1; possibly TRBD1 for D (6 bases). Trimming cost V 0 bases and J 2 bases, with 8 bases left between them. Germline-derived CDR1 and CDR2 are MNHEY and SMNVEV (reference sequence). The CDR3 covers 15 residues. CDR3 in amino acids: CASSLSGTPYNEQFF. The CDR3 DNA sequence: TGTGCCAGCAGTTTATCGGGGACACCCTACAATGAGCAGTTCTTC.

The genes are TRBV29-1 and TRBJ1-3; D might be TRBD1 (6 bases). Germline CDR1 and CDR2: SQVTM and ANQGSEA. The V and J ends lost 5 bases and 1 base respectively, with 9 bases between them. CDR3 length equals 13 residues. Here the CDR3 DNA reads TGCAGCGTTCAGGGACATTCTGGAAACACCATATATTTT. Translating it yields CSVQGHSGNTIYF.

A single count supports this clone. The V call is TRBV5-6, the J call TRBJ2-7; the match to TRBD1 covers 10 bases. CDR1 and CDR2 (germline): SGHDT, YYEEEE. The CDR3 sequence is 15 residues long. V lost 4 bases, J lost 3 bases, and 7 bases stayed unmatched. The CDR3 loop reads CASSPTGQGDYEQYF. As DNA, the CDR3 is TGTGCCAGCAGCCCGACAGGACAGGGGGACTACGAGCAGTACTTC.

The chain links TRBV7-6 to TRBJ2-1; TRBD1 might be the D (5 bases). The CDR3 loop spans 14 amino acids. The germline V and J ends were trimmed by 1 base and 5 bases, with 9 bases remaining between them. The germline CDR1 and CDR2 sequences are SGHVS and FNYEAQ. The CDR3 coding sequence is TGTGCCAGCAGCTTAGTGTGGGGCCACAATGAGCAGTTCTTC. This encodes CASSLVWGHNEQFF.

V is TRBV5-4 and J is TRBJ2-7, with D possibly TRBD2 on 5 matching bases. CDR3 length equals 14 residues. V was trimmed by 1 base and J by 3 bases, leaving 11 bases between them. Germline CDR1 SGHNT, CDR2 YYREEE (reference sequence). CDR3 protein: CASSLRGSNYEQYF. The CDR3 DNA is TGTGCCAGCAGCTTGCGCGGGTCAAACTACGAGCAGTACTTC. Full variable domain (rest looked up from reference TRBV5-4 and TRBJ2-7): ETGVTQSPTHLIKTRGQQVTLRCSSQSGHNTVSWYQQALGQGPQFIFQYYREEENGRGNFPPRFSGLQFPNYSSELNVNALELDDSALYLCASSLRGSNYEQYFGPGTRLTVT.

The V call is TRBV4-2, the J call TRBJ1-3; D is uncertain. The germline CDR1 and CDR2 sequences are LGHNA and YNFKEQ. The CDR3 consists of 15 residues. The V end lost 2 bases, the J end lost 4 bases, and 12 bases lay between the germline ends. CDR3 amino acids: CASSQPWAHGNTIYF. The CDR3 DNA is TGTGCCAGCAGCCAACCATGGGCGCACGGAAACACCATATATTTT.

The genes are TRBV28 and TRBJ2-1; no firm D call. Trimming removed 1 base at V and 8 bases at J, with 6 bases between. This CDR3 has 12 amino acids. In germline, CDR1 is MDHEN, CDR2 SYDVKM. For the CDR3, the DNA is TGTGCCAGCAGTTTATCTGTCCATGAGCAGTTCTTC. Its protein product is CASSLSVHEQFF.

J is TRBJ2-4 and V is TRBV5-4, with D possibly matching TRBD1 (6 bases). The CDR3 has 13 amino acids. Germline V gives CDR1 SGHNT, CDR2 YYREEE (reference sequence). V lost 4 bases and J lost 3, with 8 bases in between. CDR3 nucleotides: TGTGCCAGCAGCCTGGACAGCAAAAACATTCAGTACTTC. Translated, it gives CASSLDSKNIQYF.

This clone was observed a few times. The genes are TRBV9 and TRBJ1-5, with 8 bases identical to TRBD1. V gave up 3 bases and J gave up 0 bases; unmatched junction bases: 2. The CDR3 is 15 amino acids. Per the germline V gene, CDR1 is SGDLS and CDR2 is YYNGEE. Written as DNA, the CDR3 is TGTGCCAGCAGCGGAACAGGGGGTAGCAATCAGCCCCAGCATTTT. The encoded protein is CASSGTGGSNQPQHF. The full variable domain, in which reference TRBV9 and TRBJ1-5 provide the parts outside the CDR3, is DSGVTQTPKHLITATGQRVTLRCSPRSGDLSVYWYQQSLDQGLQFLIQYYNGEERAKGNILERFSAQQFPDLHSELNLSSLELGDSALYFCASSGTGGSNQPQHFGDGTRLSIL.

The rearrangement joins TRBV9 to TRBJ2-2, with TRBD1 matching 9 bases. V trimming: 4 bases; J trimming: 0 bases; junction bases outside the gene matches: 10. This CDR3 is built from 18 residues. The germline V gene has CDR1 SGDLS and CDR2 YYNGEE. The CDR3 sequence: CASSSRDRDTTNTGELFF. CDR3 nucleotide sequence: TGTGCCAGCAGCTCTCGGGACAGGGACACTACGAACACCGGGGAGCTGTTTTTT.